This paragraph reports one T cell receptor (beta chain). TEMRA cells were FACS-enriched, while CD8+ and CD4+ T cells were negatively isolated. This entry comes from a study of CD8 T cells in Susac syndrome. For the study at large: At the time of blood draw, patients with Susac syndrome were therapy-naive, receiving corticosteroids, or receiving intravenous immunoglobulin alone.

With random hexamers, reverse transcription was performed on roughly 0.5 to 1 ug of RNA. TCRdb reprocessed the immunoSEQ multiplex PCR reads with MiXCR, giving one entry per CDR3 protein. Of about 150,000 distinct CDR3 sequences listed, approximately 95% were seen once; the top ten hold roughly 0.15%. Sequencing used CD4+ T cells from PBMCs. This receptor was identified in a human donor with Susac syndrome.

In DNA, the CDR3 is TGTGCCAGCAGCCGAGCGTGGGAGCAGTACTTC. It specifies CASSRAWEQYF. V usage is TRBV2 and J usage is TRBJ2-7; no reliable D call. The CDR3 runs to 11 residues. The V end lost 6 bases, the J end lost 7 bases, and 10 bases lay between the germline ends. Germline CDR1 is SNHLY and CDR2 is FYNNEI.